The 22 T cell receptor beta chains below all came from one sample that was sequenced in a study of T cell changes during pregnancy in multiple sclerosis. The protocol was immunoSEQ multiplex PCR, while the TCRdb copy is restricted to in-frame clones and leaves out a portion. This sample has 20,000 to 25,000 clones, with more than 75% found just once. Source: CD8+ T cells from peripheral blood mononuclear cells, taken in the first trimester of pregnancy. These receptors were taken from a female donor in good health, enrolled as a control in a pregnancy study.

The chain uses TRBV7-6 and TRBJ1-1; tentatively, D is TRBD1 (5 bases). Trimming removed 7 bases at V and 4 bases at J, with 13 bases between. Germline-derived CDR1 and CDR2 are SGHVS and FNYEAQ. This CDR3 contains 13 residues. Here the CDR3 reads CASTRAGGTEAFF. The CDR3 DNA reads as TGTGCCAGCACCCGAGCGGGGGGCACTGAAGCTTTCTTT.

The chain joins TRBV7-9 to TRBJ1-1; TRBD1 is a possible D gene (6 bases). The germline V gene has CDR1 SEHNR and CDR2 FQNEAQ (reference sequence). Trimming cost V 4 bases and J 6 bases, with 21 bases left between them. This CDR3 has 16 residues. CDR3 nucleotide sequence: TGTGCCAGCAGCTCGGGACCGGGACAAGGGACGCCTGAAGCTTTCTTT. The encoded protein is CASSSGPGQGTPEAFF.

This chain uses TRBV27 with TRBJ2-6; possibly TRBD2 for D (5 bases). This CDR3 contains 15 residues. From germline, CDR1 is MNHEY and CDR2 SMNVEV (reference sequence). Deletions cut 3 bases from V and 1 base from J, with 7 bases between. The CDR3 is CASSFTGSGANVLTF. The CDR3 DNA sequence: TGTGCCAGCAGTTTTACGGGGTCTGGGGCCAACGTCCTGACTTTC.

This clone was counted a few times. V is TRBV4-3 and J is TRBJ1-2, with D hard to call. Germline CDR1 and CDR2: LGHNA and YSLEER. This CDR3 region has 15 residues. V dropped 0 bases and J dropped 3 bases, with 11 bases sitting between them. DNA of the CDR3: TGCGCCAGCAGCCAAGACCGGGAAGTTTACTATGGCTACACCTTC. Translating gives CASSQDREVYYGYTF.

V and J are TRBV29-1 and TRBJ1-2, with TRBD1 matching 7 bases. The CDR3 runs 11 residues. The ends lost 3 bases at V and 6 bases at J; junction bases unmatched: 1. Germline V gene data show CDR1 as SQVTM and CDR2 as ANQGSEA. The CDR3 nucleotides read TGCAGCGTTGATAGGGGGCATGGCTACACCTTC. Translated, it gives CSVDRGHGYTF.

The gene calls are TRBV7-6 and TRBJ2-5, with D unclear. The V end lost 3 bases, the J end lost 5 bases, and 13 bases lay between the germline ends. This CDR3 spans 14 amino acids. Germline loops: CDR1 SGHVS, CDR2 FNYEAQ. The CDR3 region is CASSFLSDRETQYF. The CDR3, as DNA: TGTGCCAGCAGCTTCCTCAGCGATAGGGAGACCCAGTACTTC.

This chain connects TRBV9 to TRBJ1-1, with D unresolved. The CDR3 has 13 residues. Germline V gene lookup returns CDR1 SGDLS and CDR2 YYNGEE. Trimming left V 1 base short and J 1 base short, with 5 bases between. The chain's CDR3 is CASSVLENTEAFF. DNA of the CDR3: TGTGCCAGCAGCGTACTAGAGAACACTGAAGCTTTCTTT.

V usage is TRBV7-9 and J usage is TRBJ1-3; D possibly corresponds to TRBD1 (5 bases). Germline lookup yields CDR1 SEHNR and CDR2 FQNEAQ (reference sequence). V was shortened by 4 bases and J by 0 bases, with 13 bases between the two germline ends. This CDR3 region has 16 residues. The CDR3 DNA is TGTGCCAGCAGCTCGCTTGGGGGAGGCTCTGGAAACACCATATATTTT. This encodes CASSSLGGGSGNTIYF.

The chain combines TRBV29-1 with TRBJ1-2, with D possibly matching TRBD1 (6 bases). CDR3 size: 13 residues. Germline V lookup: CDR1 SQVTM, CDR2 ANQGSEA. V gave up 6 bases and J gave up 3 bases, with 14 bases separating them. CDR3 residues: CSVHQGFDYGYTF. The CDR3 DNA sequence: TGCAGCGTGCACCAGGGGTTCGACTATGGCTACACCTTC.

The V and J genes are TRBV2 and TRBJ1-2, with a weak D call TRBD1 (5 bases). Germline loops: CDR1 SNHLY, CDR2 FYNNEI. CDR3 length: 13 amino acids. Trimming stripped 3 bases from V and 4 bases from J, with 9 bases between. For the CDR3, the DNA is TGTGCCAGCAGTGAGGACATGGGCTATGGCTACACCTTC. Its protein product is CASSEDMGYGYTF.

This chain links TRBV7-8 with TRBJ2-1; 10 bases map to TRBD2. V lost 3 bases and J lost 7; bases outside the gene matches: 3. This CDR3 comprises 14 residues. CDR1 SGHVS and CDR2 FQNEAQ come from the germline V gene. CDR3 nucleotide sequence: TGTGCCAGCAGCTTGGGACTAGCGCAGAATGAGCAGTTCTTC. The encoded protein is CASSLGLAQNEQFF.

The chain recombines TRBV5-6 with TRBJ1-5; D remains ambiguous. The CDR3 is made up of 15 amino acids. Germline V gene sequence: CDR1 SGHDT, CDR2 YYEEEE. With 0 bases removed from V and 2 bases from J, the gap between germline ends came to 9 bases. DNA for the CDR3: TGTGCCAGCAGCTTGGGGCCTGATGGCAATCAGCCCCAGCATTTT. Its protein product is CASSLGPDGNQPQHF.

The chain recombines TRBV5-4 with TRBJ2-7, with 7 bases fitting TRBD1. CDR1 SGHNT and CDR2 YYREEE come from the germline V gene (reference sequence). Trimming took 4 bases from V and 4 from J; bases not matched to a gene: 8. The CDR3 sequence is 14 residues long. The CDR3 is CASSTRDRNYEQYF. CDR3 DNA sequence: TGTGCCAGCAGCACAAGGGACAGAAATTACGAGCAGTACTTC. Full variable domain (missing parts from reference TRBV5-4 and TRBJ2-7): ETGVTQSPTHLIKTRGQQVTLRCSSQSGHNTVSWYQQALGQGPQFIFQYYREEENGRGNFPPRFSGLQFPNYSSELNVNALELDDSALYLCASSTRDRNYEQYFGPGTRLTVT.

The chain is built from TRBV19 and TRBJ2-7; 7 nucleotides line up with TRBD1. With 1 base clipped from V and 3 bases from J, the junction kept 6 bases outside the gene matches. The V gene's germline CDR1 is LNHDA and CDR2 SQIVND (reference sequence). The CDR3 runs to 15 residues. CDR3 sequence (DNA): TGTGCCAGTAGTATAGCGCTGGCAGGGGGCTACGAGCAGTACTTC. This gives the protein CASSIALAGGYEQYF.

V usage is TRBV30 and J usage is TRBJ1-5; 10 bases agree with TRBD1. The CDR3 is 14 amino acids. CDR1 is GTSNPN, CDR2 SVGIG, per germline (reference sequence). The junction had 7 bases not matched to a gene; V was cut back by 3 bases and J by 8 bases. As DNA, the CDR3 is TGTGCCTGGAGCCTGACAGGGGGCGGCGAGCCCCAGCATTTT. It is translated as CAWSLTGGGEPQHF.

The chain links TRBV27 to TRBJ1-2; TRBD1 agrees at 10 bases. The V segment lost 2 bases and the J segment 8 bases; nucleotides outside the gene matches: 2. The CDR3 is made up of 13 amino acids. Germline V gene data show CDR1 as MNHEY and CDR2 as SMNVEV (reference sequence). The DNA of the CDR3 is TGTGCCAGCAGTTTAGGGGACAGGGGCGGCTACACCTTC. The encoded protein is CASSLGDRGGYTF.

The chain couples TRBV28 to TRBJ1-1, with D perhaps matching TRBD1 (5 bases). V lost 1 base and J lost 7, with 10 bases in between. This CDR3 region has 13 residues. Per the germline V gene, CDR1 is MDHEN and CDR2 is SYDVKM. CDR3 nucleotides: TGTGCCAGCAGTTTATTCCAGGGTGGTGAAGCTTTCTTT. This codes for CASSLFQGGEAFF.

This clone was seen just once. The chain links TRBV29-1 to TRBJ2-5; 8 nucleotides line up with TRBD2. Germline assignment: CDR1 SQVTM and CDR2 ANQGSEA. The CDR3 extends over 16 amino acids. CDR3 sequence reads: CRNFGKRGKAQETQYF. In nucleotides, the CDR3 is TGCAGAAACTTTGGGAAGCGGGGGAAAGCCCAAGAGACCCAGTACTTC.

The gene calls are TRBV9 and TRBJ2-2; a possible D gene is TRBD2 (6 bases). The germline V and J ends were trimmed by 1 base and 5 bases, with 12 bases remaining between them. Germline CDR1 reads SGDLS; CDR2 reads YYNGEE. This CDR3 has 15 residues. CDR3 amino acids: CASSVSGRRTGELFF. CDR3 DNA sequence: TGTGCCAGCAGCGTATCTGGGAGGCGAACCGGGGAGCTGTTTTTT.

The V and J genes are TRBV4-1 and TRBJ2-1; D is undetermined. Trimming pared 0 bases from V and 0 bases from J, leaving 3 bases between. CDR1 MGHRA and CDR2 YSYEKL come from the germline V gene. The CDR3 covers 14 residues. The CDR3 is CASSQESSYNEQFF. The CDR3 region has the DNA TGCGCCAGCAGCCAAGAGAGCTCCTACAATGAGCAGTTCTTC.

Here the CDR3 reads CASSQGTLEQYF. As DNA, the CDR3 is TGTGCCAGCAGTCAGGGGACACTCGAGCAGTACTTC. The chain uses TRBV28 and TRBJ2-7; a possible D gene is TRBD1 (6 bases). Germline CDR1 is MDHEN and CDR2 is SYDVKM. Trimming removed 5 bases at V and 6 bases at J, with 11 bases between. The CDR3 is 12 residues long. Supplemented by reference TRBV28 and TRBJ2-7, the full variable domain reads DVKVTQSSRYLVKRTGEKVFLECVQDMDHENMFWYRQDPGLGLRLIYFSYDVKMKEKGDIPEGYSVSREKKERFSLILESASTNQTSMYLCASSQGTLEQYFGPGTRLTVT.

The chain has TRBV7-8 and TRBJ2-5, with 12 bases aligning to TRBD2. CDR1 and CDR2 (germline): SGHVS, FQNEAQ. V lost 1 base and J lost 3; bases outside the gene matches: 6. The CDR3 is made up of 17 amino acids. The CDR3 is CASSLGRASGREETQYF. CDR3 DNA sequence: TGTGCCAGCAGCTTAGGGCGGGCTAGCGGGAGGGAAGAGACCCAGTACTTC.